A single sample gave rise to the 23 T cell receptor beta chains below, sequenced in a study of vaccination and CD4 T cells after COVID-19. An Oncomine TCR Beta short-read assay was used to sequence the DNA from cultured CD4+ T cells. TCRdb reprocessed the PCR reads via MiXCR and lists one record per CDR3 protein. The sample records over 15,000 distinct CDR3 sequences, around 40% being singletons. This sample's treatment: approximately 10-day PBMC culture with coronavirus spike peptide pools or control peptides (ViraFEST assay). These receptors have no identified antigens. The sequenced sample consisted of cultured CD4+ T cells from blood. Receptor source: a human donor with COVID-19.

The rearrangement links TRBV5-6 to TRBJ1-4; 9 bases align to TRBD1. V lost 1 base and J lost 7; bases outside the gene matches: 8. The CDR3 covers 16 residues. Germline V gene sequence: CDR1 SGHDT, CDR2 YYEEEE. CDR3 DNA: TGTGCCAGCAGCTTGCGCACAGGGGGCGGCGGTGAAAAACTGTTTTTT. Translating gives CASSLRTGGGGEKLFF.

The gene calls are TRBV6-5 and TRBJ1-2, with no clear D. This CDR3 is built from 13 residues. Germline lookup yields CDR1 MNHEY and CDR2 SVGAGI. The V gene lost 3 bases and the J gene lost 2 bases, with 7 bases spanning the gap. The CDR3 DNA sequence: TGTGCCAGCAGTTATTTGGGGAACTATGGCTACACCTTC. It yields the protein CASSYLGNYGYTF.

CDR3 region: CASSLRDLTGELFF. For the CDR3, the DNA is TGTGCCAGCAGCCTCAGGGATCTGACCGGGGAGCTGTTTTTT. The chain couples TRBV11-2 to TRBJ2-2; maybe TRBD1 (5 bases). The germline V gene has CDR1 SGHAT and CDR2 FQNNGV. CDR3 length: 14 amino acids. V was clipped by 5 bases and J by 5 bases, with 12 bases between them.

This clonotype was found a few times. This chain joins TRBV19 and TRBJ2-2, with 11 bases identical to TRBD1. The CDR3 runs 14 residues. The trim removed 6 bases at V and 3 bases at J, leaving 0 bases unmatched. Germline lookup yields CDR1 LNHDA and CDR2 SQIVND (reference sequence). The CDR3 loop is CASRDRGHTGELFF. Here the CDR3 DNA reads TGTGCCAGTAGGGACAGGGGGCACACCGGGGAGCTGTTTTTT.

The chain combines TRBV25-1 with TRBJ2-2; tentative D call: TRBD2 (7 bases). The CDR3 consists of 15 residues. The V end was cut by 4 bases, the J end by 7 bases, with 16 bases between. Germline-derived CDR1 and CDR2 are MGHDK and SYGVNS. CDR3 nucleotide sequence: TGTGCCAGCAGTGTTTTGGGGGGGCCCGACGGGGAGCTGTTTTTT. Its protein is CASSVLGGPDGELFF.

The chain employs TRBV6-1 and TRBJ1-1; D unclear. Germline loops: CDR1 MNHNS, CDR2 SASEGT. This CDR3 has 15 residues. Trimming stripped 5 bases from V and 3 bases from J, with 16 bases between. In DNA, the CDR3 is TGTGCCAGCAGTCACCGCGCAGATATCCACACTGAAGCTTTCTTT. Amino acids: CASSHRADIHTEAFF.

With regard to this clonotype: Germline is not matched at one junction end, which may reflect a read error. The chain carries TRBV6-9 and TRBJ2-3; D remains ambiguous. CDR1 is MNHGY, CDR2 SVAAGI, per germline. The CDR3 covers 13 residues. The CDR3 spells CACRPLTPHTQYF. CDR3 in DNA: TGTGCCTGCAGACCCTTGACCCCACATACGCAGTATTTT.

This clonotype has more than one count but fewer than ten. The V call is TRBV24-1, the J call TRBJ2-5; D call uncertain. The CDR3 sequence is 15 residues long. The V end lost 9 bases, the J end lost 1 base, and 17 bases lay between the germline ends. Germline assignment: CDR1 KGHDR and CDR2 SFDVKD. CDR3 DNA sequence: TGTGCCACCTGGTGGGTGCCGGGCCGCCAAGAGACCCAGTACTTC. The encoded protein is CATWWVPGRQETQYF.

The chain employs TRBV20-1 and TRBJ1-1; 8 nucleotides line up with TRBD1. This CDR3 contains 16 residues. Germline V lookup: CDR1 DFQATT, CDR2 SNEGSKA (reference sequence). The J segment lost 1 base and the V segment lost 4 bases, leaving 11 bases of the junction unmatched. The CDR3 loop is CSAIDSDRGTNTEAFF. The CDR3 bases are TGCAGTGCTATCGATAGCGACAGGGGCACGAACACTGAAGCTTTCTTT.

This clonotype came up a few times. This chain links TRBV7-6 with TRBJ2-3; 7 bases align to TRBD1. Germline V gene sequence: CDR1 SGHVS, CDR2 FNYEAQ. This CDR3 spans 15 amino acids. Unmatched junction bases numbered 7, after V lost 5 bases and J lost 2 bases. CDR3 nucleotide sequence: TGTGCCAGCAGCCCGAGACAGGGAATCACAGATACGCAGTATTTT. Amino acids: CASSPRQGITDTQYF.

In this sample, this clonotype turned up a few times. The chain employs TRBV20-1 and TRBJ2-5; 9 positions match TRBD2. This CDR3 region has 14 residues. Germline-derived CDR1 and CDR2 are DFQATT and SNEGSKA (reference sequence). V lost 4 bases and J lost 1; bases outside the gene matches: 4. The CDR3 loop reads CSATSGGLQETQYF. As DNA, the CDR3 is TGCAGTGCTACGAGCGGGGGGCTCCAAGAGACCCAGTACTTC.

This rearrangement joins TRBV20-1 to TRBJ2-1; 9 positions match TRBD1. This CDR3 is built from 14 residues. Germline CDR1 DFQATT, CDR2 SNEGSKA (reference sequence). V lost 5 bases, J lost 3 bases, and 5 bases stayed unmatched. The CDR3 nucleotides read TGCAGTGCTGCGGGACAGGGAGGCTACAATGAGCAGTTCTTC. Protein sequence: CSAAGQGGYNEQFF.

This clonotype was detected only a few times. The V and J genes are TRBV10-2 and TRBJ2-1, with D tentatively TRBD1 or TRBD2 (5 bases each). This CDR3 comprises 14 residues. The ends were cut back, 3 bases at V and 4 bases at J, with 10 bases in the middle. Germline V gene data show CDR1 as WSHSY and CDR2 as SAAADI. CDR3 sequence: CASSDLGGYNEQFF. The CDR3 DNA is TGCGCCAGCAGTGACCTTGGGGGTTACAATGAGCAGTTCTTC.

CDR3 sequence: CASSFWGRGDQETQYF. The CDR3, as DNA: TGTGCCAGCAGTTTTTGGGGGAGGGGGGACCAAGAGACCCAGTACTTC. The V and J genes are TRBV27 and TRBJ2-5, with D maybe TRBD2 (7 bases). Trimming took off 3 bases at V and 0 bases at J, with 14 bases between the two ends. In germline, CDR1 is MNHEY, CDR2 SMNVEV (reference sequence). This CDR3 has 16 residues.

This chain connects TRBV27 to TRBJ1-4, with a weak D call TRBD1 (5 bases). The V and J ends lost 5 bases and 7 bases respectively, with 17 bases between them. CDR1 MNHEY and CDR2 SMNVEV come from the germline V gene (reference sequence). The CDR3 loop spans 15 amino acids. The CDR3 sequence: CASSAPGGIAEKLFF. CDR3 in DNA: TGTGCCAGCAGTGCCCCCGGGGGGATTGCTGAAAAACTGTTTTTT.

The chain recombines TRBV20-1 with TRBJ2-3; TRBD1 might be the D (6 bases). Trimming cost V 5 bases and J 6 bases, with 24 bases left between them. CDR1 is DFQATT, CDR2 SNEGSKA, per germline (reference sequence). CDR3 length equals 16 residues. The CDR3 here is CSAYTITGSVTDTQYF. The CDR3 DNA reads as TGCAGTGCTTACACAATTACAGGGTCGGTGACGGATACGCAGTATTTT.

This clonotype was counted a few times. The chain joins TRBV6-5 to TRBJ1-2; D is undetermined. CDR3 length equals 14 residues. V lost 3 bases, J lost 4 bases, and 12 bases lay in between. Germline-derived CDR1 and CDR2 are MNHEY and SVGAGI. The CDR3 sequence: CASSYLGLGYGYTF. Here the CDR3 DNA reads TGTGCCAGCAGTTATCTCGGACTCGGCTATGGCTACACCTTC.

This clonotype was seen more than once but under ten times. V usage is TRBV27 and J usage is TRBJ2-7, with D uncertain. The germline V gene encodes CDR1 MNHEY and CDR2 SMNVEV (reference sequence). The CDR3 sequence is 14 residues long. V was cut by 6 bases and J by 7 bases, with 19 bases left in between. CDR3 bases: TGTGCCAGCAGCCCCTCCCAGCTAGGTTTTGAGCAGTACTTC. It encodes CASSPSQLGFEQYF.

The rearrangement joins TRBV20-1 to TRBJ1-6; D may be TRBD1 (5 bases). The V and J ends lost 2 bases and 9 bases respectively, with 14 bases between them. The CDR3 length is 14 residues. Germline CDR1 reads DFQATT; CDR2 reads SNEGSKA (reference sequence). CDR3 in amino acids: CSARRVGDGSPLHF. In DNA form, the CDR3 reads TGCAGTGCTAGAAGAGTAGGGGACGGTTCACCCCTCCACTTT.

The rearrangement links TRBV4-2 to TRBJ1-5; 8 positions match TRBD1. Trimming at V came to 1 base and at J to 5 bases, leaving 4 bases not matched to a gene. This CDR3 is built from 15 residues. Germline-derived CDR1 and CDR2 are LGHNA and YNFKEQ. The CDR3 is CASSQGRTGHQPQHF. The CDR3 coding sequence is TGTGCCAGCAGCCAAGGAAGGACAGGGCATCAGCCCCAGCATTTT.

The chain couples TRBV6-1 to TRBJ2-4, with D possibly TRBD1 on 5 matching bases. V was pared by 2 bases and J by 4 bases, with 12 bases between. Germline-derived CDR1 and CDR2 are MNHNS and SASEGT. CDR3 length: 15 amino acids. The CDR3 DNA sequence: TGTGCCAGCAGTGAAATAACAGGTTCGAAAAACATTCAGTACTTC. It specifies CASSEITGSKNIQYF.

This rearrangement joins TRBV7-2 to TRBJ2-1, with 9 positions matching TRBD1. The CDR3 totals 16 residues. The germline V gene has CDR1 SGHTA and CDR2 FQGNSA. V was clipped by 0 bases and J by 8 bases; unmatched bases: 8. In DNA form, the CDR3 reads TGTGCCAGCAGCTTAGCAACAGGGGGCAGTGGCTATGAGCAGTTCTTC. It is translated as CASSLATGGSGYEQFF. The variable domain in full, with the rest retrieved from reference TRBV7-2 and TRBJ2-1, is GAGVSQSPSNKVTEKGKDVELRCDPISGHTALYWYRQSLGQGLEFLIYFQGNSAPDKSGLPSDRFSAERTGGSVSTLTIQRTQQEDSAVYLCASSLATGGSGYEQFFGPGTRLTVL.

In its sample, this clonotype was seen a few times. V gene TRBV2 combines with J gene TRBJ2-2, with a tentative D call TRBD2 (5 bases). Trimming removed 7 bases at V and 0 bases at J, with 12 bases between. From germline, CDR1 is SNHLY and CDR2 FYNNEI. This CDR3 has 15 residues. CDR3 residues: CASKQDGTNTGELFF. CDR3 nucleotides: TGTGCCAGCAAGCAGGACGGGACGAACACCGGGGAGCTGTTTTTT. Complete variable domain (other parts from reference TRBV2 and TRBJ2-2): EPEVTQTPSHQVTQMGQEVILRCVPISNHLYFYWYRQILGQKVEFLVSFYNNEISEKSEIFDDQFSVERPDGSNFTLKIRSTKLEDSAMYFCASKQDGTNTGELFFGEGSRLTVL.